This T cell receptor (beta chain) was sequenced in a study of CD8+CD57+ T cells in acquired aplastic anemia. Patients who underwent sequencing had shown CD8+CD57+ cell expansion by flow cytometry. Note on this clonotype: A much larger clone lies a single base off, so this may be a read error. Because the CDR3 is missing its conserved closing phenylalanine or tryptophan, this is likely a read error.

The CDR3 covers 14 residues. Germline V gives CDR1 SGHTA, CDR2 FQGNSA. V shed 2 bases and J shed 4 bases, with 11 bases lying between them. Genomic DNA templated the TCR beta VDJ and CDR3 profiling. TCRdb reprocessed the reads via MiXCR and lists one record per CDR3 protein. The sample includes a few hundred thousand distinct CDR3 sequences, around 50% seen only once; the top ten take nearly 20%. This sequence joins TRBV7-2 and TRBJ1-2; D gene uncertain. The sequenced material came from sorted CD4+, CD8+, or CD8+CD57+ T cells (not recorded which) from PBMCs. The clonotype originates from a human donor with aplastic anemia. The CDR3 DNA reads TGTGCCAGCAGCTTAAGTTCAGCCACCTATGGCTACACCCTC. It specifies CASSLSSATYGYTL.